This TCR beta chain was observed in a study of radiotherapy plus CTLA-4 blockade in lung cancer. About the research overall: Approximately 18% of patients responded objectively, and around 32% achieved disease control. Study-wide results and caveats: In blood, early T cell clone dynamics reportedly predicted response best, together with interferon-beta. In blood, TCR clones derived from the tumor expanded after radiotherapy plus ipilimumab.

Profiling relied on immunoSEQ multiplex PCR, and the TCRdb table lists in-frame clones only, not all of them. The repertoire holds about 80,000 clones, with around 90% as singletons. Treatment of patients with chemo-refractory metastatic non-small-cell lung cancer consisted of focal radiation plus CTLA-4 blockade with ipilimumab. This clone was detected once. Its antigen is not identified. Trimming removed 2 bases from V and 1 base from J, with 5 bases in between. This CDR3 has 13 amino acids. Germline CDR1 is MDHEN and CDR2 is SYDVKM. The V call is TRBV28, the J call TRBJ1-1; no reliable D call. The source is a human donor with non-small cell lung cancer who had stable disease on radiotherapy plus ipilimumab. Sequences were derived from peripheral blood, sampled from a patient treated with radiotherapy plus ipilimumab. Here the CDR3 DNA reads TGTGCCAGCAGTTTACTGGGGAACACTGAAGCTTTCTTT. It translates to CASSLLGNTEAFF.